Listed below are T cell receptor beta chains from one sample, sequenced in a study of T cells after yellow fever vaccination. From the 5' RACE reads, TCRdb called clonotypes with MiXCR, one entry per CDR3 protein. In the table there are 25,000 to 30,000 distinct CDR3 sequences, roughly 4.5% of which are singletons. The sample in question was PBMCs, either bulk or a sorted T-cell subset (CD4+, CD8+, memory, or dextramer-sorted; not recorded which), obtained on the day of the yellow fever booster vaccination. These receptors were collected from a man younger than 30 who received the YFV17D yellow fever vaccine. CDR3s include the opening cysteine and the closing phenylalanine or tryptophan. A D gene is named only where the DNA matches it firmly. Some rows mark clone size as missing; the rest say once, few, many or name a class of expanded clone.

>TRBJ2-1|.|few|TRBV24-1
TGTGCCACCAGTGCCGGGGGCTTCTACAATGAGCAGTTCTTC
CATSAGGFYNEQFF
>TRBJ1-1|.|many|TRBV12-3/TRBV12-4
TGTGCCAGCAGCCTTCGGGGGGCGACTGAAGCTTTCTTT
CASSLRGATEAFF
>TRBJ2-2|TRBD2|many|TRBV20-1
TGCAGCAGCAGGCTAGCGGGAGAGGTCGGGGAGCTGTTTTTT
CSSRLAGEVGELFF
>TRBJ2-3|TRBD2|many|TRBV7-6
TGTGCCAGCAGCTCTAGAGCGGGGTTCACAGATACGCAGTATTTT
CASSSRAGFTDTQYF
>TRBJ2-3|TRBD2|many|TRBV12-3/TRBV12-4
TGTGCCAGCAGTTTGGGACTAGGGTTCGATACGCAGTATTTT
CASSLGLGFDTQYF
>TRBJ2-1|.|many|TRBV5-1
TGCGCCAGCAGCACCCGGGACTCCCACGATGAGCAGTTCTTC
CASSTRDSHDEQFF
>TRBJ2-5|TRBD2|many|TRBV20-1
TGCAGTGCCCGCACTAGCGCAAAGACCCAGTACTTC
CSARTSAKTQYF
>TRBJ2-1|.|many|TRBV7-9
TGTGCCAGCAGAAAAGGGGGTCTTTACTACAATGAGCAGTTCTTC
CASRKGGLYYNEQFF
>TRBJ1-4|.|.|TRBV5-4
TGTGCCAGCAGCTTGGCCCGGCAGGGTGGAGAAAAACTGTTTTTT
CASSLARQGGEKLFF
>TRBJ1-1|.|many|TRBV6-6
TGTGCCAGCAATACACCCCGGGGGGACGCAGCTTTCTTT
CASNTPRGDAAFF
>TRBJ1-1|.|many|TRBV20-1
TGCAGTGCTAGACTCCCCTTGACAGATCTCAACACTGAAGCTTTCTTT
CSARLPLTDLNTEAFF
>TRBJ2-3|.|many|TRBV29-1
TGCAGCGTTGCTGGGGATTGGACAGATACGCAGTATTTT
CSVAGDWTDTQYF
>TRBJ2-5|.|many|TRBV5-1
TGCGCCAGCAGCACTAACCGGGACTACCAAGAGACCCAGTACTTC
CASSTNRDYQETQYF
>TRBJ1-5|.|many|TRBV18
TGTGCCAGCTCAGAAACCGGGATGTCGGGCAATCAGCCCCAGCATTTT
CASSETGMSGNQPQHF
>TRBJ2-4|.|many|TRBV7-2
TGTGCCAGCATGCCCGGGGGTCTAGCCAAAAACATTCAGTACTTC
CASMPGGLAKNIQYF
>TRBJ2-1|TRBD2|.|TRBV19
TGTGCGGTAGCGGGGGGTACCCTGGATGAGCAGTTCTTC
CAVAGGTLDEQFF
>TRBJ1-1|.|many|TRBV6-2/TRBV6-3
TGTGCCAGCCTGCGATGGCCAAACACTGAAGCTTTCTTT
CASLRWPNTEAFF
>TRBJ2-7|TRBD2|many|TRBV6-1
TGTGCCAGCAGCCGTAGCGGGGGGGCGGCCTACGAGCAGTACTTC
CASSRSGGAAYEQYF
>TRBJ2-1|TRBD1|.|TRBV10-2
TGCGCCAGCAGGCACCCGGGACAGGGGAAAAATGAGCAGTTCTTC
CASRHPGQGKNEQFF
>TRBJ2-2|.|many|TRBV24-1
TGTGCCACCAGCCGGGACATACCAATCAACACCGGGGAGCTGTTTTTT
CATSRDIPINTGELFF
>TRBJ1-6|.|.|TRBV12-3/TRBV12-4
TGTGCCAGCAGTTTCCGCTCCTATAATTCACCCCTCCACTTT
CASSFRSYNSPLHF
>TRBJ2-3|TRBD2|many|TRBV12-3/TRBV12-4
TGTGCCAGCACCCCCGTCATACTAGCGGGGGGGCCCGGAGATACGCAGTATTTT
CASTPVILAGGPGDTQYF
>TRBJ2-7|.|many|TRBV12-3/TRBV12-4
TGTGCCAGCAGTTTTTCCGGCAGCTCCTACGAGCAGTACTTC
CASSFSGSSYEQYF
>TRBJ1-1|.|many|TRBV12-3/TRBV12-4
TGTGCCAGCAGTTCTCGGCGAACGAACACTGAAGCTTTCTTT
CASSSRRTNTEAFF
>TRBJ2-2|TRBD1|many|TRBV18
TGTGCCAGCTCACCAACGCAACAGGGGGCGTTCACCGGGGAGCTGTTTTTT
CASSPTQQGAFTGELFF
>TRBJ2-1|.|.|TRBV7-8
TGTGCCAGCAGCTCCCTGGGGCAGGGTATGTTCGATGAGCAGTTCTTC
CASSSLGQGMFDEQFF
>TRBJ1-5|TRBD1|many|TRBV5-1
TGCGCCAGCAGCATTCCCGGGACAGCTAATCAGCCCCAGCATTTT
CASSIPGTANQPQHF
>TRBJ1-5|TRBD1|few|TRBV3-1
TGTGCCAGCAGCCAAGGAACAGGGGATCAGCCCCAGCATTTT
CASSQGTGDQPQHF
>TRBJ2-3|.|.|TRBV7-6
TGTGCCAGCAGCCGAACAGGGATTGGCTTGGGTGGCACAGATACGCAGTATTTT
CASSRTGIGLGGTDTQYF
>TRBJ2-1|TRBD2|many|TRBV25-1
TGTGCCAGCACCCCTGTCCGGGGGGGTGCATCCTACAATGAGCAGTTCTTC
CASTPVRGGASYNEQFF
>TRBJ1-6|TRBD1|few|TRBV13
TGTGCCAGCAGCTCCAAGGGGGCCCGTCAGACGACCCTCCACTTT
CASSSKGARQTTLHF
>TRBJ2-7|.|many|TRBV10-3
TGTGCCATCAGTGTAGGCCTCTACGAGCAGTACTTC
CAISVGLYEQYF
>TRBJ1-3|.|few|TRBV18
TGTGCCAGCTCACCAGGGGAAGGAAACACCATATATTTT
CASSPGEGNTIYF